The rows below give T cell receptor beta chains drawn from one sample of a study of Ad26.COV2.S vaccination and SARS-CoV-2 variants. The assay was immunoSEQ multiplex PCR, and TCRdb's table has in-frame clones only and misses some. The repertoire holds approximately 420,000 clones, with 85% to 90% as singletons. The specimen comprised peripheral blood, sampled in a trial of Ad26.COV2.S vaccine versus placebo. These TCRs come from a person between 18 and 60 years old who received the Ad26.COV2.S COVID-19 vaccine or a placebo. Each CDR3 is given with its conserved first and last residue. Each record gives: V gene, clone size, J gene, D gene, CDR3 DNA, CDR3 protein. The D gene is left open where the match is weak. Size is stated for part of the rows, as once, few or many counts, or as a class when the clone is expanded.

V: TRBV25-1; size: NA; J: TRBJ1-6; D: TRBD1; DNA: TGTGCCAGCAGTGAATCGGGGACAGCAGGGGAACCCCTCCACTTT; CDR3: CASSESGTAGEPLHF
V: TRBV3-1/TRBV3-2; size: NA; J: TRBJ1-1; D: NA; DNA: TGTGCCAGCAGCCAAGATTTGGGGGCGATAGACACTGAAGCTTTCTTT; CDR3: CASSQDLGAIDTEAFF
V: TRBV19; size: NA; J: TRBJ2-5; D: TRBD2; DNA: TGTGCCAGTTCTAGCGGGGGGGCGGAGACCCAGTACTTC; CDR3: CASSSGGAETQYF
V: TRBV28; size: NA; J: TRBJ1-2; D: NA; DNA: TGTGCCAGCAGTTCCCAGAAGCGGAGGGGTGAAGGCTACACCTTC; CDR3: CASSSQKRRGEGYTF
V: TRBV7-9; size: NA; J: TRBJ1-4; D: TRBD1; DNA: TGTGCCAGCAGCCCGGACAGGGCTGGCGAAAAACTGTTTTTT; CDR3: CASSPDRAGEKLFF
V: TRBV7-2; size: NA; J: TRBJ1-3; D: TRBD1; DNA: TGTGCCAGCAGCTTCAGGACAGGAGGGTATGGAAACACCATATATTTT; CDR3: CASSFRTGGYGNTIYF
V: TRBV7-2; size: NA; J: TRBJ2-2; D: NA; DNA: TGTGCCAGCAGCTTGGTTTTTCGAGGAAACACCGGGGAGCTGTTTTTT; CDR3: CASSLVFRGNTGELFF
V: TRBV19; size: NA; J: TRBJ2-5; D: NA; DNA: TGTGCCAGTAGTAGAGGTCGTGAAGAGACCCAGTACTTC; CDR3: CASSRGREETQYF
V: TRBV28; size: once; J: TRBJ2-5; D: TRBD1; DNA: TGTGCCAGCAGTTTTACAGGGTACAGGGGAGAGACCCAGTACTTC; CDR3: CASSFTGYRGETQYF
V: TRBV7-2; size: NA; J: TRBJ2-7; D: TRBD2; DNA: TGTGCCAGCAGCACCCGAGCGGGGGGGCTCGGGTACGAGCAGTACTTC; CDR3: CASSTRAGGLGYEQYF
V: TRBV2; size: NA; J: TRBJ2-5; D: NA; DNA: TGTGCCAGCAGGGGAATATCAGAGACCCAGTACTTC; CDR3: CASRGISETQYF
V: TRBV30; size: NA; J: TRBJ1-5; D: TRBD1; DNA: TGTGCCTGGAGCCCGGACAGGAATCAGCCCCAGCATTTT; CDR3: CAWSPDRNQPQHF
V: TRBV28; size: NA; J: TRBJ1-3; D: NA; DNA: TGTGCCAGCAGTGTCAGGGGTGCGGGTGGAAACACCATATATTTT; CDR3: CASSVRGAGGNTIYF
V: TRBV28; size: NA; J: TRBJ2-3; D: TRBD2; DNA: TGTGCCACCCGCCGTTCAGTAGCGGGACCCCCTAGCACAGATACGCAGTATTTT; CDR3: CATRRSVAGPPSTDTQYF
V: TRBV5-1; size: NA; J: TRBJ2-5; D: NA; DNA: TGCGCCAGCAGCTTGGTTTGGGGGTACCAAGAGACCCAGTACTTC; CDR3: CASSLVWGYQETQYF
V: TRBV7-2; size: NA; J: TRBJ1-3; D: NA; DNA: TGTGCCAGCAGCTTAGAAGCGGTTGGAAACACCATATATTTT; CDR3: CASSLEAVGNTIYF
V: TRBV6-2/TRBV6-3; size: NA; J: TRBJ2-5; D: TRBD1; DNA: TGTGCCAGCAGTTACAGACAGGGGGCAGAGACCCAGTACTTC; CDR3: CASSYRQGAETQYF
V: TRBV3-1/TRBV3-2; size: NA; J: TRBJ1-1; D: NA; DNA: TGTGCCAGCAGCCAAGATCGGGAGGGGGCTTTCTTT; CDR3: CASSQDREGAFF
V: TRBV19; size: NA; J: TRBJ2-1; D: NA; DNA: TGTGCCAGTAGTATCGTAGGTGAGCAGTTCTTC; CDR3: CASSIVGEQFF
V: TRBV28; size: NA; J: TRBJ1-6; D: NA; DNA: TGTGCCAGCAGCTCAGGGAATTCACCCCTCCACTTT; CDR3: CASSSGNSPLHF
V: TRBV4-1; size: NA; J: TRBJ2-7; D: TRBD2; DNA: TGCGCCAGCAGCCAAGATCCGGGACTAGGCTACGAGCAGTACTTC; CDR3: CASSQDPGLGYEQYF
V: TRBV29-1; size: NA; J: TRBJ1-1; D: NA; DNA: TGCAGCGTTGTAGAGACAGGACTGAACACTGAAGCTTTCTTT; CDR3: CSVVETGLNTEAFF